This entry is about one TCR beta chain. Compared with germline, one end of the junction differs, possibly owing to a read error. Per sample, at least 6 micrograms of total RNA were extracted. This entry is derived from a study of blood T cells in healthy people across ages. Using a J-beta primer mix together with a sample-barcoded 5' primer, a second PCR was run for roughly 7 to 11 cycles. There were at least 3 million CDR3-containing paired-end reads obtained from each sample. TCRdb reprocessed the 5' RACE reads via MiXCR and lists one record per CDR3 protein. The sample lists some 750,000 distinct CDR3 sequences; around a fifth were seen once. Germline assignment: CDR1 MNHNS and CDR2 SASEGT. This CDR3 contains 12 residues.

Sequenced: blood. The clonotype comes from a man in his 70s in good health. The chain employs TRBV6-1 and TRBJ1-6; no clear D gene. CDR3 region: CANSEGPRLLHF. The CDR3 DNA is TGTGCCAACAGTGAAGGGCCTCGCCTGCTCCACTTT.